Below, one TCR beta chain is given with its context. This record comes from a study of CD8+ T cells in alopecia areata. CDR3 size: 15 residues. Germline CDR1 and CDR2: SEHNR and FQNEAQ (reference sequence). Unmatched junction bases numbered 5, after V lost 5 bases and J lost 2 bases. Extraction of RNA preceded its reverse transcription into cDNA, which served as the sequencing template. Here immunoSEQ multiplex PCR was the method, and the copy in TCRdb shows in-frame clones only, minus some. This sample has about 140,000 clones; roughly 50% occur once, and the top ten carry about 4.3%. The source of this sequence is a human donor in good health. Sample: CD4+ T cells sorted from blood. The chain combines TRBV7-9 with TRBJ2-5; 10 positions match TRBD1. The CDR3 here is CASSKDRGAQETQYF. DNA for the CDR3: TGTGCCAGCAGCAAGGACAGGGGGGCACAAGAGACCCAGTACTTC.